This is a list of T cell receptor beta chains from one sample in a study of cytomegalovirus exposure and HLA in healthy donors. TCRdb's table, derived via immunoSEQ multiplex PCR, lists solely in-frame clones and lacks some. This sample has more than 100,000 clones; roughly 90% occur once, and the top ten carry around 6%. The sequenced sample consisted of PBMCs. The receptors originated from a woman between 18 and 29 years old in good health and CMV-seropositive. CDR3s include the opening cysteine and the closing phenylalanine or tryptophan. The order of the fields is clone size, V gene, D gene, J gene, CDR3 DNA, CDR3 protein. The D gene is left open where the match is weak. The size of a clone is reported for some rows only, either as once, few or many, or as a class for expanded clones.

abundance: NA
v_gene: TRBV30
d_gene: TRBD1
j_gene: TRBJ1-5
CDR3nt: TGTGCCTGGATGGACAGGGATAGCAATCAGCCCCAGCATTTT
CDR3aa: CAWMDRDSNQPQHF

abundance: NA
v_gene: TRBV28
d_gene: NA
j_gene: TRBJ1-5
CDR3nt: TGTGCCACCCGGAGGGGGGGCGCCAATCAGCCCCAGCATTTT
CDR3aa: CATRRGGANQPQHF

abundance: NA
v_gene: TRBV7-8
d_gene: NA
j_gene: TRBJ2-2
CDR3nt: TGTGCCAGCAGCTTAGTGGCGGGGTCCGGGGAGCTGTTTTTT
CDR3aa: CASSLVAGSGELFF

abundance: NA
v_gene: TRBV27
d_gene: TRBD2
j_gene: TRBJ2-3
CDR3nt: TGTGCCAGCAGTCAACCCCGAAGAGCGGGAGGTCGCCAAACAGATACGCAGTATTTT
CDR3aa: CASSQPRRAGGRQTDTQYF

abundance: NA
v_gene: TRBV6-6
d_gene: TRBD1
j_gene: TRBJ1-5
CDR3nt: TGTGCCAGCGGGACAGGGGACCTCCCTAGCAATCAGCCCCAGCATTTT
CDR3aa: CASGTGDLPSNQPQHF

abundance: NA
v_gene: TRBV6-5
d_gene: NA
j_gene: TRBJ1-1
CDR3nt: TGTGCCAGCAGTTACGCTAGGGGGGGATGGACTGAAGCTTTCTTT
CDR3aa: CASSYARGGWTEAFF

abundance: NA
v_gene: TRBV7-2
d_gene: NA
j_gene: TRBJ1-2
CDR3nt: TGTGCCAGCAGCTTCCTTCCCAGAACTAACTATGGCTACACCTTC
CDR3aa: CASSFLPRTNYGYTF

abundance: NA
v_gene: TRBV7-8
d_gene: TRBD2
j_gene: TRBJ2-3
CDR3nt: TGTGCCAGCAGCACGACTAGCGGGAGAGATACGCAGTATTTT
CDR3aa: CASSTTSGRDTQYF

abundance: NA
v_gene: TRBV7-9
d_gene: TRBD2
j_gene: TRBJ2-2
CDR3nt: TGTGCCAGCAGCCCGAAGAGCGGGAGGGTCACCGGGGAGCTGTTTTTT
CDR3aa: CASSPKSGRVTGELFF

abundance: NA
v_gene: TRBV4-2
d_gene: TRBD2
j_gene: TRBJ2-3
CDR3nt: TGTGCCAGCAGCCAAGATATTCCTAGCGGGAGTGAAAATACGCAGTATTTT
CDR3aa: CASSQDIPSGSENTQYF

abundance: NA
v_gene: TRBV15
d_gene: NA
j_gene: TRBJ2-5
CDR3nt: TGTGCCACCAGCAGAGATGACAATGGGGAGACCCAGTACTTC
CDR3aa: CATSRDDNGETQYF

abundance: NA
v_gene: TRBV21-1
d_gene: NA
j_gene: TRBJ1-2
CDR3nt: TGTGCCCCCGACACGGACAGGTTACACTATGGCTACACCTTC
CDR3aa: CAPDTDRLHYGYTF

abundance: NA
v_gene: TRBV19
d_gene: TRBD2
j_gene: TRBJ2-3
CDR3nt: TGTGCCAGCGCCAGGGCGACCGGACTAGCGGGAGGAGATACGCAGTATTTT
CDR3aa: CASARATGLAGGDTQYF

abundance: NA
v_gene: TRBV6-1
d_gene: NA
j_gene: TRBJ1-2
CDR3nt: TGTGCCAGCAGTGAACTGGCAGGGGCAGCTAATGGCTACACCTTC
CDR3aa: CASSELAGAANGYTF

abundance: NA
v_gene: TRBV18
d_gene: NA
j_gene: TRBJ1-3
CDR3nt: TGTGCCAGCTCCTATTCCTCTGGAAACACCATATATTTT
CDR3aa: CASSYSSGNTIYF

abundance: NA
v_gene: TRBV6-1
d_gene: TRBD1
j_gene: TRBJ1-2
CDR3nt: TGTGCCAGCAGTGCTGGGACAGGCCGAAACTATGGCTACACCTTC
CDR3aa: CASSAGTGRNYGYTF

abundance: NA
v_gene: TRBV7-6
d_gene: NA
j_gene: TRBJ1-2
CDR3nt: TGTGCCAGCAGCCCTTTGGGGTCGGGGGACTATGGCTACACCTTC
CDR3aa: CASSPLGSGDYGYTF

abundance: once
v_gene: TRBV6-1
d_gene: NA
j_gene: TRBJ1-5
CDR3nt: TGTGCCAGCAGCAGGACAGTCGGTCAGCCCCAGCATTTT
CDR3aa: CASSRTVGQPQHF

abundance: NA
v_gene: TRBV13
d_gene: NA
j_gene: TRBJ2-2
CDR3nt: TGTGCCAGCAGCTTAGCTACCGGAGTCTTCACCGGGGAGCTGTTTTTT
CDR3aa: CASSLATGVFTGELFF

abundance: NA
v_gene: TRBV7-6
d_gene: NA
j_gene: TRBJ2-7
CDR3nt: TGTGCCAGCAGCCCTACAGTCGGTGGAACCTACGAGCAGTACTTC
CDR3aa: CASSPTVGGTYEQYF

abundance: NA
v_gene: TRBV27
d_gene: TRBD1
j_gene: TRBJ1-1
CDR3nt: TGTGCCAGCAGTCCACGGACAGGGGGCAGTTCTGAAGCTTTCTTT
CDR3aa: CASSPRTGGSSEAFF